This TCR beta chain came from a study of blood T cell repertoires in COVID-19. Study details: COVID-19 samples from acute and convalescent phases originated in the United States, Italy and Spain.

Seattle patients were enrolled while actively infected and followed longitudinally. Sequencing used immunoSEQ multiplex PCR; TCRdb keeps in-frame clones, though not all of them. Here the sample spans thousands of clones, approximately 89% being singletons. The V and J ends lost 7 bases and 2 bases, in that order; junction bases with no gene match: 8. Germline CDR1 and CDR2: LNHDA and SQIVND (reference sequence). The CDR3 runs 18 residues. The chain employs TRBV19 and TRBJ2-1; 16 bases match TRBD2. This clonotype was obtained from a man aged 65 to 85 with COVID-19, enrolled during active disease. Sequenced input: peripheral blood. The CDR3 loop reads CASNAGLAGGPPYNEQFF. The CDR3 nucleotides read TGTGCCAGTAACGCGGGACTAGCGGGAGGGCCGCCCTACAATGAGCAGTTCTTC.